Given below is one T cell receptor (beta chain) in context. Profiled with immunoSEQ multiplex PCR; TCRdb holds only in-frame clones, not every one. The data contain around 220,000 clones, around 86% of them singletons. The data belong to a study of blood T cell repertoires in COVID-19. Seattle enrolled patients during active infection and tracked them longitudinally. Sequenced: peripheral blood. This receptor was taken from a woman aged 80 or over with COVID-19, enrolled during active disease.

CDR3 sequence: CASSLKPGNPSAANTEAFF. CDR3 bases: TGTGCCAGCAGCTTAAAGCCAGGGAATCCCTCCGCTGCGAACACTGAAGCTTTCTTT. The V call is TRBV7-9, the J call TRBJ1-1, with a possible D match to TRBD1 (5 bases). The CDR3 consists of 19 residues. With 2 bases removed from V and 1 base from J, the gap between germline ends came to 23 bases. The germline CDR1 and CDR2 sequences are SEHNR and FQNEAQ (reference sequence).